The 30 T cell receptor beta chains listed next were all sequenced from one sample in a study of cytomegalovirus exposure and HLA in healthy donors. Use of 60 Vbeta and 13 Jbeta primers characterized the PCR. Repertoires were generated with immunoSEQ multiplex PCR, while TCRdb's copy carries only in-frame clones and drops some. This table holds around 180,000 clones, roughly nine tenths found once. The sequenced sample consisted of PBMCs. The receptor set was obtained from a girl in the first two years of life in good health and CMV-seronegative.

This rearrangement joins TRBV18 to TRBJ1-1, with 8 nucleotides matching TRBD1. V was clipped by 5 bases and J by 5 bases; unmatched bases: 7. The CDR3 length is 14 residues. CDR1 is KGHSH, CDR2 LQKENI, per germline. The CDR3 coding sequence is TGTGCCAGCTCATCCCAGGGGGCGCGGACTGAAGCTTTCTTT. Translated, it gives CASSSQGARTEAFF.

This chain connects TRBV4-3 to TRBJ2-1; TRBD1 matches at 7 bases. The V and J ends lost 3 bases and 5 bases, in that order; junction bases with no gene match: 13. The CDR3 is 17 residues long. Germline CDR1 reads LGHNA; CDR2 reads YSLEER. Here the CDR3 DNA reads TGCGCCAGCAGCCAGCTCCTAGGGGGCTCGCGCAACAATGAGCAGTTCTTC. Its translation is CASSQLLGGSRNNEQFF.

The CDR3 loop is CASSFRSGPRRGYTF. The CDR3 bases are TGTGCCAGCAGCTTCCGATCGGGCCCCCGGAGGGGCTACACCTTC. The chain recombines TRBV13 with TRBJ1-2; D remains unclear. Germline values: CDR1 PRHDT, CDR2 FYEKMQ (reference sequence). V shed 3 bases and J shed 8 bases, with 19 bases lying between them. CDR3 length: 15 residues.

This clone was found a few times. The CDR3 DNA is TGTGCCAGCAGTTGGACTAGCGGGAGTTACGAGCAGTACTTC. Translating gives CASSWTSGSYEQYF. The chain couples TRBV6-8 to TRBJ2-7; TRBD2 matches at 13 bases. CDR3 length equals 14 residues. With V trimmed by 4 bases and J by 4 bases, 1 base remained unmatched. Germline lookup yields CDR1 MNHGY and CDR2 SAAAGT.

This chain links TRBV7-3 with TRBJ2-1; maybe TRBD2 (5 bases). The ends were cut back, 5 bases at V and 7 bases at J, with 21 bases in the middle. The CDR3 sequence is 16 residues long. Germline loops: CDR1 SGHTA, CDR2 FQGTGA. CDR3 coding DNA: TGTGCCAGCAGCCTCACTAGTCCCACCACTGTAAATGAGCAGTTCTTC. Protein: CASSLTSPTTVNEQFF.

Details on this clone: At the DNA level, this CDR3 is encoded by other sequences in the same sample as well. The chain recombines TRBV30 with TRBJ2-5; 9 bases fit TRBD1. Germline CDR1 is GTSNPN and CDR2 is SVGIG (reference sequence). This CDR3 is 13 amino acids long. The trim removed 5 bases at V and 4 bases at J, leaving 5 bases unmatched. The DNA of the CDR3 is TGTGCCTGGTCATCGGGACAGGGAGAGACCCAGTACTTC. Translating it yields CAWSSGQGETQYF.

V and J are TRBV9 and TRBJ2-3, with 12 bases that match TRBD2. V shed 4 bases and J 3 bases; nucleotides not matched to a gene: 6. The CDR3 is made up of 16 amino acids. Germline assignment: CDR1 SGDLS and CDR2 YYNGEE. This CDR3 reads CASSRGLAGRTDTQYF. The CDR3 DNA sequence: TGTGCCAGCAGCAGAGGACTAGCGGGGAGGACAGATACGCAGTATTTT.

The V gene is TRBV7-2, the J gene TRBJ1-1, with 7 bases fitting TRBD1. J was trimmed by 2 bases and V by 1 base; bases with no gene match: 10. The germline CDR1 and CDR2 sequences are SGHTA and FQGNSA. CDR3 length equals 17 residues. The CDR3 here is CASSLGRGRGFNTEAFF. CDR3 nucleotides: TGTGCCAGCAGCTTAGGGAGGGGCAGGGGGTTTAACACTGAAGCTTTCTTT.

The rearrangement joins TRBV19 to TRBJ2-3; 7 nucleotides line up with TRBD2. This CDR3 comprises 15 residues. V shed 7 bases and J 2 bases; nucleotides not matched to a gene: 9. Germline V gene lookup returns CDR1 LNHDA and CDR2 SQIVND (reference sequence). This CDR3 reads CASTGPGTNTDTQYF. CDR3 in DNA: TGTGCCAGTACGGGCCCCGGGACTAACACAGATACGCAGTATTTT.

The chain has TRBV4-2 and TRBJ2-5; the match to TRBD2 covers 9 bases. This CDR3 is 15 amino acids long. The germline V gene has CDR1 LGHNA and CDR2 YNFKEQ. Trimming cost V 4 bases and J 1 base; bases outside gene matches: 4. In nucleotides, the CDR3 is TGTGCCAGCAGCCCCGGTAGCGGGGGCCAAGAGACCCAGTACTTC. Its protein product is CASSPGSGGQETQYF.

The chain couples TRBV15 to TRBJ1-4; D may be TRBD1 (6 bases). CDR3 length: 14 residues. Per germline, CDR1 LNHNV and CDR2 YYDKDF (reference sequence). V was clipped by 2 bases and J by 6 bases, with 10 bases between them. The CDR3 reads CATSRNREHEKLFF. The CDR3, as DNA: TGTGCCACCAGCAGAAACAGGGAACATGAAAAACTGTTTTTT.

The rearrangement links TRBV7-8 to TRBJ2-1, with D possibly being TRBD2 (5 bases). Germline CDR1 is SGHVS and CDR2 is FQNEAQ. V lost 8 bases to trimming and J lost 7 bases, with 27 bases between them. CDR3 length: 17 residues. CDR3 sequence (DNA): TGTGCCAGCCTACTTCGTAACAAGCGGCAGTTAAGAAATGAGCAGTTCTTC. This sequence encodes CASLLRNKRQLRNEQFF.

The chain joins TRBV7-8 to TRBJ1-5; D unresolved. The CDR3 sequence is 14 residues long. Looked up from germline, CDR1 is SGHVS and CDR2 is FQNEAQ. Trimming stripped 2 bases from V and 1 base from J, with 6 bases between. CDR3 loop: CASSLHTSNQPQHF. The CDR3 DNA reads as TGTGCCAGCAGCTTACACACAAGCAATCAGCCCCAGCATTTT. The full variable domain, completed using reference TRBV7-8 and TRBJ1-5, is GAGVSQSPRYKVAKRGQDVALRCDPISGHVSLFWYQQALGQGPEFLTYFQNEAQLDKSGLPSDRFFAERPEGSVSTLKIQRTQQEDSAVYLCASSLHTSNQPQHFGDGTRLSIL.

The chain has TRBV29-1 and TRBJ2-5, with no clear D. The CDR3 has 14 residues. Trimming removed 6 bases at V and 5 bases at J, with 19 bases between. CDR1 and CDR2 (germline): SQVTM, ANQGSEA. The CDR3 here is CSVTHSLLVETQYF. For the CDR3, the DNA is TGCAGCGTGACCCATTCGCTTCTAGTTGAGACCCAGTACTTC.

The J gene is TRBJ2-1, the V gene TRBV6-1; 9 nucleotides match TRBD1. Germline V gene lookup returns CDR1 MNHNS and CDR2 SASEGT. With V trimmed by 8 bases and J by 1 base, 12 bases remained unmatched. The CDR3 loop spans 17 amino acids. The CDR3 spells CASRVRGTGNSYNEQFF. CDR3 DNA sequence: TGTGCCAGCCGTGTCCGGGGGACAGGGAATTCCTACAATGAGCAGTTCTTC.

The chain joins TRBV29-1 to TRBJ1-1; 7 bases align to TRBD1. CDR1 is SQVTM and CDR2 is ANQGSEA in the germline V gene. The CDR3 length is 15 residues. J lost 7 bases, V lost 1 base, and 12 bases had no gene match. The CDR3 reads CSVEVVGQETVEAFF. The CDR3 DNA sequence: TGCAGCGTTGAAGTCGTAGGACAGGAGACTGTTGAAGCTTTCTTT.

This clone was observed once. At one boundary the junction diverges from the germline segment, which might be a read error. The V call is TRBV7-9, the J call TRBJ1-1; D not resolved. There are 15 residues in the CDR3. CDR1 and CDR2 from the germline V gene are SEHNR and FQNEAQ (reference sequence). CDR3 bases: TGTTCCAGCAGCTTAGCGGGCACGATGAACACTGAAGCTTTCTTT. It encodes CSSSLAGTMNTEAFF.

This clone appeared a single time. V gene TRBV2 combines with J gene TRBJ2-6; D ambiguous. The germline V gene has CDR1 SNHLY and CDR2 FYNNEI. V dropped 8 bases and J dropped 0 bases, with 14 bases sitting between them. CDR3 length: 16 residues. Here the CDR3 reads CASLGASSSGANVLTF. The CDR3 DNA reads TGTGCCAGCCTCGGTGCGTCTAGCTCTGGGGCCAACGTCCTGACTTTC.

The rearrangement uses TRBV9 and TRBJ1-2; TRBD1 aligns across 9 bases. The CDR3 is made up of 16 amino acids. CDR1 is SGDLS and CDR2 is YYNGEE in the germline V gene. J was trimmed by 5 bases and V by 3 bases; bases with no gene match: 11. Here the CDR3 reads CASSGLQTGGVYGYTF. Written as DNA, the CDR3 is TGTGCCAGCAGCGGACTCCAGACAGGGGGGGTTTATGGCTACACCTTC.

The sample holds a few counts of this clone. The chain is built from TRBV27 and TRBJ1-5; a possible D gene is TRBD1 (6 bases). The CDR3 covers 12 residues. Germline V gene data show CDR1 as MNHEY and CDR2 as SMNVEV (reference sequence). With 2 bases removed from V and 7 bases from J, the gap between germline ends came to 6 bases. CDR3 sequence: CASSLTGQPQHF. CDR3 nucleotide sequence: TGTGCCAGCAGTTTAACAGGGCAGCCCCAGCATTTT.

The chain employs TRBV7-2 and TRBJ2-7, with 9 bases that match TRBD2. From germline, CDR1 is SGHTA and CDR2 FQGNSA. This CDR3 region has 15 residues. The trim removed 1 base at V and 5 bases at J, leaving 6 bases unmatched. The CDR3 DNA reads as TGTGCCAGCAGCTTAGTCGGGACTAGCTCTAACGAGCAGTACTTC. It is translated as CASSLVGTSSNEQYF.

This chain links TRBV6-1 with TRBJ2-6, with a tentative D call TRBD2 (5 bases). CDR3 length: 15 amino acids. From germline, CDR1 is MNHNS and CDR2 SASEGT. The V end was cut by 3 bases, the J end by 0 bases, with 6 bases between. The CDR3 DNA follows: TGTGCCAGCAGTGAGGCGGGCTCTGGGGCCAACGTCCTGACTTTC. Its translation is CASSEAGSGANVLTF.

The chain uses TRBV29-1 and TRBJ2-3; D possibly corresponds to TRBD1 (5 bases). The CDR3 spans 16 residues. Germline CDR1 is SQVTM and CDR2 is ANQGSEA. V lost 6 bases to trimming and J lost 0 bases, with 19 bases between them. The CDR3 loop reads CSVALAGSYSTDTQYF. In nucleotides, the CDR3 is TGCAGCGTCGCACTTGCAGGGTCCTATAGCACAGATACGCAGTATTTT.

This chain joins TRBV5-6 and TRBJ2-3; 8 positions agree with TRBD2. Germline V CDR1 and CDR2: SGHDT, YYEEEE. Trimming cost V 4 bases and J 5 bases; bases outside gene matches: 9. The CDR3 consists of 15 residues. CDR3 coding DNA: TGTGCCAGCAGCCCGCCTAGCGGGCGGGGAGATACGCAGTATTTT. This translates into CASSPPSGRGDTQYF. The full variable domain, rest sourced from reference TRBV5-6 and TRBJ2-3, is DAGVTQSPTHLIKTRGQQVTLRCSPKSGHDTVSWYQQALGQGPQFIFQYYEEEERQRGNFPDRFSGHQFPNYSSELNVNALLLGDSALYLCASSPPSGRGDTQYFGPGTRLTVL.

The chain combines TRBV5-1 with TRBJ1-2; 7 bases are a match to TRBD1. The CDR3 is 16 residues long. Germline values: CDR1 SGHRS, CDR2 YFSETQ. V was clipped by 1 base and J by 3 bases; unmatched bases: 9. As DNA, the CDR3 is TGCGCCAGCAGCTTGTTAGGGGGCCGATCGGACTATGGCTACACCTTC. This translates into CASSLLGGRSDYGYTF.

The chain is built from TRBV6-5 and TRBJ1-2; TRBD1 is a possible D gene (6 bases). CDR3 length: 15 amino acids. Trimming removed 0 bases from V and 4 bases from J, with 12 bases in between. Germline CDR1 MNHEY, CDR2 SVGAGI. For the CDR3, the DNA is TGTGCCAGCAGTTACTCAGACAGGCCGTTCTATGGCTACACCTTC. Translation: CASSYSDRPFYGYTF.

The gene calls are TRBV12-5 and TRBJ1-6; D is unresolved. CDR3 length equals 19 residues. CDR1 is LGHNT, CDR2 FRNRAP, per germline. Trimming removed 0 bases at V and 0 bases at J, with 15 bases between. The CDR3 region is CASGLVLVTTSSYNSPLHF. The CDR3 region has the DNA TGTGCTAGTGGTTTGGTACTTGTGACAACGAGCTCCTATAATTCACCCCTCCACTTT.

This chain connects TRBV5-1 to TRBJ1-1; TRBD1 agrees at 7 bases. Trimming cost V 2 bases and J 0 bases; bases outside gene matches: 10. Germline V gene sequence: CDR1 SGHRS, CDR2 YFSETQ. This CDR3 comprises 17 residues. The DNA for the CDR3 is TGCGCCAGCAGCTTTGGTACAGGGGCCTACATGAACACTGAAGCTTTCTTT. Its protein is CASSFGTGAYMNTEAFF.

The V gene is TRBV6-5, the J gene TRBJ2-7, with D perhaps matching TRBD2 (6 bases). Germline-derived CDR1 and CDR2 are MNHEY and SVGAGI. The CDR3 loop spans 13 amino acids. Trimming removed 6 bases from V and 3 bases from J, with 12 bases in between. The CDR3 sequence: CASRRQGGYEQYF. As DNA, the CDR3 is TGTGCCAGCAGGAGGCAGGGAGGCTACGAGCAGTACTTC.

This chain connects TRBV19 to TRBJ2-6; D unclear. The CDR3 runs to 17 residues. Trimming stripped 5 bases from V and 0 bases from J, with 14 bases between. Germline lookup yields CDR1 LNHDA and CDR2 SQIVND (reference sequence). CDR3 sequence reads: CASSLHPDISGANVLTF. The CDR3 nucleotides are TGTGCCAGTAGTCTACATCCTGACATCTCTGGGGCCAACGTCCTGACTTTC.